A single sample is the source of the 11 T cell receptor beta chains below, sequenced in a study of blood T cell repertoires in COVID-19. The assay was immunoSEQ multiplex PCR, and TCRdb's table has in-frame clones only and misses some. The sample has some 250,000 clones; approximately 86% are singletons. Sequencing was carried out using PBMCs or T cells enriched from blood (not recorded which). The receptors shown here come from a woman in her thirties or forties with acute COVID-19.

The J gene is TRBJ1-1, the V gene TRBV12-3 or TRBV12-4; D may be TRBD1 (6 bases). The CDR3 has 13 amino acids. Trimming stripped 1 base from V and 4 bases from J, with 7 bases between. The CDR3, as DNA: TGTGCCAGCAGTTTAGGGGGGCGCACTGAAGCTTTCTTT. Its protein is CASSLGGRTEAFF.

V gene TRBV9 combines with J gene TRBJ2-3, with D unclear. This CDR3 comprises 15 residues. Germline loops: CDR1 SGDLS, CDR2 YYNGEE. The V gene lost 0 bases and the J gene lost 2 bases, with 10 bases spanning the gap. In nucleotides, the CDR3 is TGTGCCAGCAGCGTAGACGGGTCTTACACAGATACGCAGTATTTT. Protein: CASSVDGSYTDTQYF.

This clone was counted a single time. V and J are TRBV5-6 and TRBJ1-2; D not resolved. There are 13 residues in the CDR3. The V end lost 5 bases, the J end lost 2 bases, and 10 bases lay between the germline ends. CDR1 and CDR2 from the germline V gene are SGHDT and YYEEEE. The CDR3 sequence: CASREIGNYGYTF. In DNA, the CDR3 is TGTGCCAGCAGGGAGATCGGGAACTATGGCTACACCTTC.

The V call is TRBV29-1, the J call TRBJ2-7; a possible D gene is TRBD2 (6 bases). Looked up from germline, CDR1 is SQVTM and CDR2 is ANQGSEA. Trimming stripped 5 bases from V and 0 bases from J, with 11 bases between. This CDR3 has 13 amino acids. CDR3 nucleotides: TGCAGCGTTTCCCGGGGGAGCTCCTACGAGCAGTACTTC. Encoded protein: CSVSRGSSYEQYF.

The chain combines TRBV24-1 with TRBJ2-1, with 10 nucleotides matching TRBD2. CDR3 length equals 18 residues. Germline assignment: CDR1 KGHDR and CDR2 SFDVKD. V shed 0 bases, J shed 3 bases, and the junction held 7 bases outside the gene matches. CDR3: CATSDLALAGRNYNEQFF. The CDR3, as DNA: TGTGCCACCAGTGATTTGGCACTAGCGGGAAGGAACTACAATGAGCAGTTCTTC.

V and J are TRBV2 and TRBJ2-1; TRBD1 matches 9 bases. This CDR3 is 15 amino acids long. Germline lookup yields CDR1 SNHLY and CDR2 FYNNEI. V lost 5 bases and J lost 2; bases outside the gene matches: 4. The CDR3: CASSSGTGTYNEQFF. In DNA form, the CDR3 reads TGTGCCAGCAGTTCCGGGACAGGGACCTACAATGAGCAGTTCTTC.

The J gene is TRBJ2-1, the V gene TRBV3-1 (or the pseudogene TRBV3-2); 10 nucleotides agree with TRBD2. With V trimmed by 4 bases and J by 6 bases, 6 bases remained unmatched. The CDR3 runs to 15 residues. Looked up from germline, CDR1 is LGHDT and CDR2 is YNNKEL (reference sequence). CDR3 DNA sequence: TGTGCCAGCAGCCCCCTAGCGGGAGATGGCAATGAGCAGTTCTTC. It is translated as CASSPLAGDGNEQFF.

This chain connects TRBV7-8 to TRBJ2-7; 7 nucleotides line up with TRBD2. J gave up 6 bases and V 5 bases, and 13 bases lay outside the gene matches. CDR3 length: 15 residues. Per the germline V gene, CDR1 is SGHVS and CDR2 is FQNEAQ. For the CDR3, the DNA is TGTGCCAGCAGCCAAGCAGCGGGACCTACAGGCGAGCAGTACTTC. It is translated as CASSQAAGPTGEQYF.

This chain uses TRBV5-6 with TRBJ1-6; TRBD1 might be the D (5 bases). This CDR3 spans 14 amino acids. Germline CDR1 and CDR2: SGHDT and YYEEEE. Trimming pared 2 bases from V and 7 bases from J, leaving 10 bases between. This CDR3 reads CASSFYRGNSPLHF. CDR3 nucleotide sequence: TGTGCCAGCAGCTTTTATAGGGGAAATTCACCCCTCCACTTT.

The CDR3 sequence: CASSQIQGIGPGNEQFF. The CDR3 region has the DNA TGTGCCAGCAGCCAAATTCAGGGTATAGGGCCGGGTAATGAGCAGTTCTTC. This chain links TRBV3-1 (or the pseudogene TRBV3-2) with TRBJ2-1, with a possible D match to TRBD1 (5 bases). Germline CDR1 and CDR2: LGHDT and YNNKEL (reference sequence). V lost 2 bases and J 7 bases, leaving 21 bases between the germline ends. The CDR3 is 17 residues long.

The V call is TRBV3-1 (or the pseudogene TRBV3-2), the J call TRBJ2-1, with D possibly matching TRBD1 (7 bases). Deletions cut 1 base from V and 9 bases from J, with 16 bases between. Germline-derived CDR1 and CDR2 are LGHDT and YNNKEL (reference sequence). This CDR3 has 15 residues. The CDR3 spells CASSQVLGGGSEQFF. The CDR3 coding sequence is TGTGCCAGCAGCCAAGTTCTTGGAGGGGGCTCTGAGCAGTTCTTC.